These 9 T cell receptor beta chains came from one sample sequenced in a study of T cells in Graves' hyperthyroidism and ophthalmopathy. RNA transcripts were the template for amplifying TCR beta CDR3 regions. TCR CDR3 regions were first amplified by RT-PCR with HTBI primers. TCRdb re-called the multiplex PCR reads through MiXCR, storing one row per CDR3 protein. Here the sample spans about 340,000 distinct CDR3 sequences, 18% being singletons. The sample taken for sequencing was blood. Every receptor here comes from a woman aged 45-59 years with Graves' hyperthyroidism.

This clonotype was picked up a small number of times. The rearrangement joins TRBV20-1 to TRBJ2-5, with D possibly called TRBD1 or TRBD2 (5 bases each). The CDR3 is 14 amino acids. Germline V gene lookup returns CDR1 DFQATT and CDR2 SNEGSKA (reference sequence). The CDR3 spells CSVVRGPRAETQYF. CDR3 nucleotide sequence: TGCAGCGTTGTACGGGGCCCCCGAGCAGAGACCCAGTACTTC.

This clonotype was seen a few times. The CDR3 nucleotides read TGCGCCAGCAGCCAAGAAACTAGCGGAACCTACGAGCAGTACTTC. Translated, it gives CASSQETSGTYEQYF. This sequence joins TRBV4-1 and TRBJ2-7, with TRBD2 identical over 8 bases. The CDR3 length is 15 residues. V gave up 0 bases and J gave up 2 bases; unmatched junction bases: 3. Germline V gives CDR1 MGHRA, CDR2 YSYEKL.

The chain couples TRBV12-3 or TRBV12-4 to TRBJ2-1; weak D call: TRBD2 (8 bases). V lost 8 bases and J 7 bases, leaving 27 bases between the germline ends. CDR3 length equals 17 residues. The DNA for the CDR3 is TGTGCCAGCGGAGGTAGCGGGGACAGAGGTCTTCGGAATGAGCAGTTCTTC. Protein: CASGGSGDRGLRNEQFF.

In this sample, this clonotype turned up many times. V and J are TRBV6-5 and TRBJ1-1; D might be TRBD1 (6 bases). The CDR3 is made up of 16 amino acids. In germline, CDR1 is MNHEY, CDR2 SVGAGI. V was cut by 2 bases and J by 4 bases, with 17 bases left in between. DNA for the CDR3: TGTGCCAGCAGTTACCGCCCCATACAGGGAATCACTGAAGCTTTCTTT. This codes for CASSYRPIQGITEAFF.

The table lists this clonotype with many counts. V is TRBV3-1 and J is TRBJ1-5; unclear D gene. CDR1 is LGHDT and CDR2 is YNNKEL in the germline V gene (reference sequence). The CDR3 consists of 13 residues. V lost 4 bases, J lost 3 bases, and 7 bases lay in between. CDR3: CASSLTVNQPQHF. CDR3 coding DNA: TGTGCCAGCAGCCTGACGGTCAATCAGCCCCAGCATTTT. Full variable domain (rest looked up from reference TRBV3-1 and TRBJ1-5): DTAVSQTPKYLVTQMGNDKSIKCEQNLGHDTMYWYKQDSKKFLKIMFSYNNKELIINETVPNRFSPKSPDKAHLNLHINSLELGDSAVYFCASSLTVNQPQHFGDGTRLSIL.

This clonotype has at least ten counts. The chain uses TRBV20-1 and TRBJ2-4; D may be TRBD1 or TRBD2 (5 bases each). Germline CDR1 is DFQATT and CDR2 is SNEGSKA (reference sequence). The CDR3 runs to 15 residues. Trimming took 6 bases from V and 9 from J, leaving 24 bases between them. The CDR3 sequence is CSAARAGGDGGIQYF. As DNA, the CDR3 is TGCAGTGCCGCCAGGGCGGGCGGAGATGGGGGCATTCAGTACTTC.

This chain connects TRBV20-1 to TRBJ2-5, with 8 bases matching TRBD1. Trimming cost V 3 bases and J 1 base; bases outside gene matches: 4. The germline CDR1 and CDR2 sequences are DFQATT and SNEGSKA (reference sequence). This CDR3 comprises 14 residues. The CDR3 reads CSASGRGRQETQYF. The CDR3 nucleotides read TGCAGTGCTAGTGGCAGGGGGCGCCAAGAGACCCAGTACTTC.

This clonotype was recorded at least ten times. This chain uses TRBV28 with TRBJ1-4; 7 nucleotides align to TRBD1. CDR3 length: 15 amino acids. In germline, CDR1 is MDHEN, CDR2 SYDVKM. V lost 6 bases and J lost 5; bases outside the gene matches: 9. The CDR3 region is CASSPVGTENEKLFF. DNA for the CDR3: TGTGCCAGCAGCCCCGTGGGGACAGAGAATGAAAAACTGTTTTTT.

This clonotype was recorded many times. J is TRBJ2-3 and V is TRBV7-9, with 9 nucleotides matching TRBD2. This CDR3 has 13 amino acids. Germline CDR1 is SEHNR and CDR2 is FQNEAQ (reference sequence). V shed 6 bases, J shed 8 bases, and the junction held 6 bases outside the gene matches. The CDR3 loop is CASSLAGGGTQYF. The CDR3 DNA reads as TGTGCCAGCAGTCTCGCGGGAGGGGGTACGCAGTATTTT.